Reported below is one TCR beta chain. These data belong to a study of blood T cell repertoires in COVID-19. Study information: Both acute and convalescent COVID-19 samples were obtained from the United States, Italy and Spain. Nucleic acid was either cDNA or gDNA, and it came from T cells, B-cell-depleted T cells, or PBMCs.

This CDR3 comprises 16 residues. Germline V CDR1 and CDR2: LGHDT, YNNKEL (reference sequence). V gave up 0 bases and J gave up 1 base, with 10 bases separating them. Methods used by the authors: Quantification of nucleated cells was approximated via reference gene primer amplification. Libraries were prepared by immunoSEQ multiplex PCR; TCRdb keeps only in-frame clonotypes and omits some of them. That table supplies the V and J calls and clone size; D and trimming were determined from the DNA. The sample has about 73,000 clones; roughly four fifths are singletons. The chain employs TRBV3-1 (or the pseudogene TRBV3-2) and TRBJ1-5; D is unresolved. This receptor was identified in a woman aged 55-70 years with acute or convalescent COVID-19. Sequenced: peripheral blood. This CDR3 reads CASSQDPGGSNQPQHF. The DNA for the CDR3 is TGTGCCAGCAGCCAAGACCCGGGAGGGAGCAATCAGCCCCAGCATTTT.